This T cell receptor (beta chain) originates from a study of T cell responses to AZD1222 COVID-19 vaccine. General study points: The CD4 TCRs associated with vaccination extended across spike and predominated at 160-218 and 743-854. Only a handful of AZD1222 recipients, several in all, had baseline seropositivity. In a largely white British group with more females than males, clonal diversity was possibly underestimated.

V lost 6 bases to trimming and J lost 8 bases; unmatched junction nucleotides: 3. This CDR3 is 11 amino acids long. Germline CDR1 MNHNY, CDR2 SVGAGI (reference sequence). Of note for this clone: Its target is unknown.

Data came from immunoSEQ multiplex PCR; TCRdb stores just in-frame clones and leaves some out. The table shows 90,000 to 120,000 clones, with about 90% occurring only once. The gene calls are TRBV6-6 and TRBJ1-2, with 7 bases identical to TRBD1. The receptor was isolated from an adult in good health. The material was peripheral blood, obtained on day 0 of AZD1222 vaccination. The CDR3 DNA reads TGTGCCAGCAGGAACAGGGGCGGCTACACCTTC. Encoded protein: CASRNRGGYTF.